This record looks at one TCR beta chain sequence and its context. Antigen unknown. The data stem from a study of OX40 agonist ivuxolimab in advanced cancers. Patients were ruled out by autoimmune disease history or systemic immunosuppression. Germline CDR1 reads SGHRS; CDR2 reads YFSETQ. The CDR3 is made up of 14 amino acids. Trimming cost V 4 bases and J 6 bases; bases outside gene matches: 7. Study-level findings and limits: Clonal expansion among partial responders at 0.1-3.0 mg/kg ranked near the lowest.

TCRdb's copy holds only in-frame clones and misses some; the assay was immunoSEQ multiplex PCR. The sample includes about 91,000 clones, 85% of them seen just once. The chain is built from TRBV5-1 and TRBJ2-3, with 8 bases matching TRBD1. Source: CD4+ or CD8+ T cells sorted from blood, taken in a trial of the OX40 agonist ivuxolimab. The origin of this receptor is an adult with an advanced solid tumor such as melanoma, head and neck, liver or kidney cancer. The CDR3 protein is CASSPDRAGDTQYF. In DNA form, the CDR3 reads TGCGCCAGCAGCCCGGACAGGGCGGGGGATACGCAGTATTTT.